This entry describes one T cell receptor (beta chain). TCRdb keeps only in-frame clones here, not all; method: immunoSEQ multiplex PCR. The data show 130,000 to 150,000 clones, with 80% to 95% seen just once and over 9% held by the top ten. The CDR3 length is 14 residues. The junction had 1 base not matched to a gene; V was cut back by 0 bases and J by 2 bases. CDR1 and CDR2 (germline): MNHEY, SVGAGI. The sample originates from a study of control samples from healthy donors and cancer patients. Sequenced: blood. This chain joins TRBV6-5 and TRBJ2-7; 7 bases align to TRBD1. The receptor comes from a man aged 25 to 45 in good health. Here the CDR3 DNA reads TGTGCCAGCAGTTACTCGAGGGGGCCCTACGAGCAGTACTTC. Protein product: CASSYSRGPYEQYF.